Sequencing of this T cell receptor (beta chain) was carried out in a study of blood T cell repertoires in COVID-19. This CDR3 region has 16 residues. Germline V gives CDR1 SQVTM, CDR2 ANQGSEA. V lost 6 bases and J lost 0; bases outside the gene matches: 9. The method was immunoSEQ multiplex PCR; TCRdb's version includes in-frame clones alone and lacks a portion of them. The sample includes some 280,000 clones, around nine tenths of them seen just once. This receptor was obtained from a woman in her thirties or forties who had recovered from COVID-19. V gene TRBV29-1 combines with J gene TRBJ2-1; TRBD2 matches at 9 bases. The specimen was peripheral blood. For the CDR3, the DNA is TGCAGCGTAGCATCTAGCGGGACTATCTCCTACAATGAGCAGTTCTTC. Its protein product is CSVASSGTISYNEQFF.